The clone carrying this TCR beta chain was observed a handful of times. This sample is drawn from a study of blood T cell repertoires in COVID-19. Method: immunoSEQ multiplex PCR; TCRdb's copy keeps in-frame clones and lacks some. The table has about 430,000 clones, around 89% seen once. Germline-derived CDR1 and CDR2 are SGHDT and YYEEEE. V lost 1 base and J 0 bases, leaving 14 bases between the germline ends. This CDR3 comprises 17 residues. This clonotype originated in a woman in her twenties or thirties with acute COVID-19. The chain uses TRBV5-6 and TRBJ1-5; D is ambiguous. Sequences were obtained from PBMCs or T cells enriched from blood (not recorded which). DNA for the CDR3: TGTGCCAGCAGCTTGCGAGGTCTCCGTAGTAGCAATCAGCCCCAGCATTTT. Translation gives CASSLRGLRSSNQPQHF. Complete variable domain (other parts from reference TRBV5-6 and TRBJ1-5): DAGVTQSPTHLIKTRGQQVTLRCSPKSGHDTVSWYQQALGQGPQFIFQYYEEEERQRGNFPDRFSGHQFPNYSSELNVNALLLGDSALYLCASSLRGLRSSNQPQHFGDGTRLSIL.